These T cell receptor beta chains were read from a single sample in a study of beta chain features in type 1 diabetes. Data came from immunoSEQ multiplex PCR; TCRdb stores just in-frame clones and leaves some out. In the table there are fewer than 400,000 clones, less than 10% of which are singletons. Sequencing used central memory CD4+ T cells from blood. The receptors were sampled from a young woman in good health. CDR3s include the opening cysteine and the closing phenylalanine or tryptophan. The D gene is left open where the match is weak. Clone sizes are given selectively: once, few, many, or a class where the clone is expanded.

d_gene	v_gene	j_gene	abundance	CDR3aa	CDR3nt
.	TRBV28	TRBJ2-1	.	CASSNRAGQVGNEQFF	TGTGCCAGCAGCAATAGAGCGGGACAGGTTGGCAATGAGCAGTTCTTC
TRBD2	TRBV7-3	TRBJ2-1	few	CASSLTGTSGYNEQFF	TGTGCCAGCAGCTTAACGGGGACTAGCGGATACAATGAGCAGTTCTTC
TRBD2	TRBV19	TRBJ2-1	many	CASNSAGGPYNEQFF	TGTGCCAGTAACTCAGCGGGAGGACCCTACAATGAGCAGTTCTTC
.	TRBV5-1	TRBJ1-2	.	CASRQGLGEPGYTF	TGCGCCAGCAGACAGGGTCTTGGCGAGCCTGGCTACACCTTC
TRBD1	TRBV11-1	TRBJ1-2	.	CASSLDRGHSYGYTF	TGTGCCAGCAGCTTGGACAGGGGGCATAGCTATGGCTACACCTTC
.	TRBV10-3	TRBJ2-7	few	CAIRESNRVGVEQYF	TGTGCCATCAGGGAGTCGAACAGGGTTGGTGTCGAGCAGTACTTC
.	TRBV9	TRBJ2-1	.	CASSVRAGDNEQFF	TGTGCCAGCAGCGTAAGGGCAGGGGACAATGAGCAGTTCTTC
.	TRBV7-2	TRBJ1-4	few	CASSLRAGSGEKLFF	TGTGCCAGCAGCTTAAGGGCAGGAAGTGGTGAAAAACTGTTTTTT
.	TRBV2	TRBJ2-1	many	CASGITNEQFF	TGTGCCAGCGGAATAACCAATGAGCAGTTCTTC
.	TRBV7-6	TRBJ2-7	.	CASSLGVTGEQYF	TGTGCCAGCAGCTTAGGAGTGACGGGAGAGCAGTACTTC
.	TRBV4-2	TRBJ1-3	few	CASSQAFGGRSGNTIYF	TGTGCCAGCAGCCAAGCGTTCGGAGGGCGCTCTGGAAACACCATATATTTT
TRBD1	TRBV2	TRBJ2-1	.	CASRLTTGEYNEQFF	TGTGCCAGCAGGCTGACGACAGGGGAATACAATGAGCAGTTCTTC
.	TRBV5-4	TRBJ2-5	.	CASSSNAGVWEETQYF	TGTGCCAGCAGCTCCAACGCAGGGGTTTGGGAAGAGACCCAGTACTTC
TRBD2	TRBV9	TRBJ2-3	.	CASSVETSGRHTQYF	TGTGCCAGCAGCGTAGAGACTAGCGGTCGGCATACGCAGTATTTT
TRBD2	TRBV7-8	TRBJ2-3	.	CASSLRASSGRTDTQYF	TGTGCCAGCAGCCTCCGGGCGTCTAGCGGGAGAACAGATACGCAGTATTTT
TRBD1	TRBV2	TRBJ1-4	few	CASSKDRVAEKLFF	TGTGCCAGCAGTAAGGACAGGGTCGCTGAAAAACTGTTTTTT
.	TRBV27	TRBJ2-2	few	CASSFRSTGELFF	TGTGCCAGCAGTTTTCGTTCCACCGGGGAGCTGTTTTTT
.	TRBV7-9	TRBJ2-1	many	CASSLVRTEQFF	TGTGCCAGCAGCTTAGTTAGAACTGAGCAGTTCTTC
TRBD2	TRBV2	TRBJ2-3	many	CASSPGLAGSTQYF	TGTGCCAGCTCTCCGGGACTAGCGGGATCAACGCAGTATTTT
TRBD2	TRBV28	TRBJ2-2	few	CASEAGDLPGELFF	TGTGCCAGCGAAGCGGGAGACCTCCCCGGGGAGCTGTTTTTT
TRBD1	TRBV15	TRBJ2-7	.	CATSRGQYEQYF	TGTGCCACCAGCAGGGGACAGTACGAGCAGTACTTC
.	TRBV5-6	TRBJ2-2	.	CASSSRNRVLTGELFF	TGTGCCAGCAGCTCGCGGAACAGGGTCCTCACCGGGGAGCTGTTTTTT
.	TRBV7-2	TRBJ2-7	few	CASSLAHGVEQYF	TGTGCCAGCAGCTTAGCGCATGGAGTCGAGCAGTACTTC
TRBD1	TRBV27	TRBJ2-4	few	CASRGGLRTGGLAKNIQYF	TGTGCCAGCAGAGGAGGGCTCAGGACAGGGGGCCTGGCCAAAAACATTCAGTACTTC
TRBD2	TRBV11-2	TRBJ2-5	.	CASSLFQGRGGTQYF	TGTGCCAGCAGCTTATTCCAGGGCCGGGGGGGAACCCAGTACTTC
.	TRBV9	TRBJ1-6	.	CASSVDRNHSPLHF	TGTGCCAGCAGCGTAGACAGGAACCATTCACCCCTCCACTTT
.	TRBV11-2	TRBJ1-1	.	CASSLGFGTGAAVFF	.
.	TRBV7-7	TRBJ2-1	few	CASSPAGTYNEQFF	TGTGCTAGCAGCCCAGCGGGCACCTACAATGAGCAGTTCTTC
.	TRBV7-3	TRBJ2-5	few	CASSSRLKETQYF	TGTGCCAGCAGCTCCAGACTAAAGGAGACCCAGTACTTC
.	TRBV4-3	TRBJ2-2	few	CASSQLGGFSGELFF	TGCGCCAGCAGCCAACTAGGGGGGTTCAGCGGGGAGCTGTTTTTT
.	TRBV9	TRBJ2-7	.	CASSAGLQGYEQYF	TGTGCCAGCAGCGCTGGACTACAGGGTTACGAGCAGTACTTC
.	TRBV27	TRBJ2-7	.	CASSSTTGSYEQYF	TGTGCCAGCAGTTCTACGACAGGCTCCTACGAGCAGTACTTC
.	TRBV6-1	TRBJ2-7	few	CASRVGEGPYEQYF	TGTGCCAGCAGAGTGGGTGAGGGCCCCTACGAGCAGTACTTC
TRBD1	TRBV19	TRBJ2-4	.	CATSGTGIDIQYF	TGTGCCACCTCAGGGACAGGGATAGACATTCAGTACTTC
.	TRBV7-2	TRBJ1-4	.	CASSVYVETNEKLFF	TGTGCCAGCAGTGTATACGTAGAAACTAATGAAAAACTGTTTTTT
.	TRBV1	TRBJ2-5	few	CTSSSTGAPQETQYF	TGCACCAGCAGCTCGACAGGGGCTCCCCAAGAGACCCAGTACTTC
TRBD2	TRBV5-1	TRBJ2-3	.	CASCLAGGGLGTDTQYF	TGCGCCAGCTGCCTAGCGGGAGGAGGCTTAGGCACAGATACGCAGTATTTT
.	TRBV6-5	TRBJ2-7	.	CASRNDRTYEQYF	TGTGCCAGCAGAAACGACAGAACCTACGAGCAGTACTTC
.	TRBV28	TRBJ2-7	.	CASTLNYEQYF	TGTGCCAGCACCCTCAATTACGAGCAGTACTTC
.	TRBV5-4	TRBJ2-5	few	CASSLFPEQETQYF	TGTGCCAGCAGCTTGTTCCCCGAACAAGAGACCCAGTACTTC
.	TRBV7-3	TRBJ2-3	few	CASSLKVADTQYF	TGTGCCAGCAGCTTAAAAGTAGCAGATACGCAGTATTTT
TRBD2	TRBV11-3	TRBJ2-1	few	CASSPRLAGLYNEQFF	TGTGCCAGCAGCCCGAGACTAGCGGGTCTCTACAATGAGCAGTTCTTC
.	TRBV28	TRBJ2-7	few	CASSLAGSTVYEQYF	TGTGCCAGCAGTTTGGCCGGGAGTACCGTCTACGAGCAGTACTTC
.	TRBV27	TRBJ2-7	.	CASSKASTGSYEQYF	TGTGCCAGCAGCAAGGCATCGACGGGGTCCTACGAGCAGTACTTC
.	TRBV7-9	TRBJ2-3	few	CASSQGYTQYF	TGTGCCAGCAGCCAGGGGTATACGCAGTATTTT
.	TRBV7-9	TRBJ2-1	many	CASSWPTTLNEQFF	TGTGCCAGCAGCTGGCCTACTACTCTCAATGAGCAGTTCTTC
.	TRBV2	TRBJ2-1	.	CASTKTQETYNEQFF	TGTGCCAGCACGAAGACGCAGGAGACCTACAATGAGCAGTTCTTC
TRBD2	TRBV7-9	TRBJ2-1	.	CASSSQGLAGAYNEQFF	TGTGCCAGCAGCTCCCAGGGACTAGCGGGAGCGTACAATGAGCAGTTCTTC
TRBD1	TRBV6-1	TRBJ1-2	.	CASSAQGAGYGYTF	TGTGCCAGCAGTGCGCAGGGGGCCGGGTATGGCTACACCTTC
TRBD1	TRBV11-2	TRBJ1-4	.	CASSDDRGLREKLFF	TGTGCCAGCAGCGACGACAGGGGCCTTAGAGAAAAACTGTTTTTT